The 29 T cell receptor beta chains listed next were all sequenced from one sample in a study of blood T cell repertoires in COVID-19. The data were produced by immunoSEQ multiplex PCR, yet TCRdb's version contains in-frame clones alone and is incomplete. The table records a few hundred thousand clones, around 89% of them present only once. Specimen: PBMCs or T cells enriched from blood (not recorded which). The origin of the receptors is a woman aged 40 to 55 who had recovered from COVID-19.

This clone has just one count. The rearrangement joins TRBV5-1 to TRBJ2-5; 7 bases align to TRBD1. The germline gives CDR1 SGHRS, CDR2 YFSETQ. With 5 bases clipped from V and 6 bases from J, the junction kept 13 bases outside the gene matches. This CDR3 has 15 amino acids. The CDR3 loop reads CASSQQTGEWKTQYF. The CDR3 nucleotides read TGCGCCAGCAGTCAACAAACAGGGGAGTGGAAGACCCAGTACTTC.

The chain joins TRBV5-3 to TRBJ2-7; 9 bases are a match to TRBD2. TRBV5-3 is an ORF, and what it does is uncertain. V lost 3 bases, J lost 7 bases, and 8 bases stayed unmatched. The CDR3 runs 14 residues. The CDR3 region is CARSSRGGRHEQYF. CDR3 bases: TGTGCCAGAAGCTCGCGGGGGGGTCGGCATGAGCAGTACTTC.

The CDR3 region has the DNA TGTGCCAGCAGTCCACGGGACTCCGGCTATGGCTACACCTTC. Its protein is CASSPRDSGYGYTF. The chain employs TRBV27 and TRBJ1-2; a weak D match, TRBD1 (5 bases). The CDR3 has 14 residues. V lost 5 bases, J lost 4 bases, and 14 bases lay in between. Germline V CDR1 and CDR2: MNHEY, SMNVEV (reference sequence).

V gene TRBV4-3 combines with J gene TRBJ2-7, with TRBD1 as a possible D gene (6 bases). V lost 0 bases, J lost 3 bases, and 9 bases lay in between. The CDR3 has 14 amino acids. Germline V gives CDR1 LGHNA, CDR2 YSLEER. In DNA form, the CDR3 reads TGCGCCAGCAGCCAAGACACAGGGCGCTACGAGCAGTACTTC. Its translation is CASSQDTGRYEQYF.

This chain uses TRBV27 with TRBJ1-2, with 9 bases matching TRBD1. J gave up 8 bases and V 3 bases, and 7 bases lay outside the gene matches. Germline assignment: CDR1 MNHEY and CDR2 SMNVEV (reference sequence). CDR3 length equals 14 residues. This chain's CDR3 is CASSFIQGALGYTF. The DNA of the CDR3 is TGTGCCAGCAGTTTTATACAGGGGGCGCTGGGCTACACCTTC.

This rearrangement joins TRBV29-1 to TRBJ2-3; 10 nucleotides match TRBD2. J gave up 6 bases and V 7 bases, and 7 bases lay outside the gene matches. CDR1 is SQVTM, CDR2 ANQGSEA, per germline. This CDR3 spans 13 amino acids. The CDR3 reads CSALAGGFDTQYF. The DNA for the CDR3 is TGCAGCGCTTTAGCGGGAGGATTCGATACGCAGTATTTT.

This clone occurred a few times. The V and J genes are TRBV10-3 and TRBJ2-2; 7 nucleotides line up with TRBD1. V shed 8 bases, J shed 5 bases, and the junction held 2 bases outside the gene matches. This CDR3 is 12 amino acids long. Per germline, CDR1 ENHRY and CDR2 SYGVKD. As DNA, the CDR3 is TGTGCCATCTCAGGGGGAACCGGGGAGCTGTTTTTT. Its protein product is CAISGGTGELFF.

The V gene is TRBV18, the J gene TRBJ1-2; 7 bases match TRBD1. Per germline, CDR1 KGHSH and CDR2 LQKENI. The V gene end was trimmed by 5 bases and the J gene end by 3 bases; junction bases not matched to a gene: 6. The CDR3 is made up of 14 amino acids. The CDR3 region has the DNA TGTGCCAGCTCATCTCCGACAGGGTACTATGGCTACACCTTC. It translates to CASSSPTGYYGYTF.

The chain is built from TRBV3-1 (or the pseudogene TRBV3-2) and TRBJ2-1; D might be TRBD2 (6 bases). Deletions cut 0 bases from V and 3 bases from J, with 18 bases between. Germline-derived CDR1 and CDR2 are LGHDT and YNNKEL (reference sequence). CDR3 size: 18 residues. The CDR3: CASSQDGGRGDLYNEQFF. The CDR3 DNA reads TGTGCCAGCAGCCAAGATGGTGGGCGGGGAGACCTCTACAATGAGCAGTTCTTC.

V and J are TRBV4-1 and TRBJ2-1; TRBD2 matches at 9 bases. V lost 3 bases and J lost 7; bases outside the gene matches: 10. The CDR3 runs to 16 residues. Germline-derived CDR1 and CDR2 are MGHRA and YSYEKL. In nucleotides, the CDR3 is TGCGCCAGCAGCCATCCTCAGGGCGGGAGGGCTAATGAGCAGTTCTTC. Amino acid sequence: CASSHPQGGRANEQFF.

This rearrangement joins TRBV7-3 to TRBJ1-5; 8 bases are shared with TRBD1. CDR3 length: 13 residues. Germline V gene sequence: CDR1 SGHTA, CDR2 FQGTGA. V lost 5 bases to trimming and J lost 8 bases; unmatched junction nucleotides: 5. The DNA of the CDR3 is TGTGCCAGCAGCCGTGGACAGGGAGAGCCCCAGCATTTT. Its protein is CASSRGQGEPQHF.

The genes are TRBV7-9 and TRBJ1-4; D not certain. The CDR3 contains 12 residues. V lost 5 bases to trimming and J lost 7 bases, with 8 bases between them. Germline V gene data show CDR1 as SEHNR and CDR2 as FQNEAQ (reference sequence). The CDR3 here is CASSGSGEKLFF. The CDR3 DNA sequence: TGTGCCAGCAGCGGCAGCGGTGAAAAACTGTTTTTT. Full variable domain (rest looked up from reference TRBV7-9 and TRBJ1-4): DTGVSQNPRHKITKRGQNVTFRCDPISEHNRLYWYRQTLGQGPEFLTYFQNEAQLEKSRLLSDRFSAERPKGSFSTLEIQRTEQGDSAMYLCASSGSGEKLFFGSGTQLSVL.

The chain couples TRBV7-9 to TRBJ2-3, with 12 bases that match TRBD1. The CDR3 loop spans 16 amino acids. Germline assignment: CDR1 SEHNR and CDR2 FQNEAQ (reference sequence). V shed 3 bases, J shed 4 bases, and the junction held 5 bases outside the gene matches. CDR3 sequence reads: CASSFGTGGRPDTQYF. The CDR3 bases are TGTGCCAGCAGCTTTGGGACAGGGGGCAGGCCAGATACGCAGTATTTT.

This sequence joins TRBV19 and TRBJ2-7, with D hard to call. Looked up from germline, CDR1 is LNHDA and CDR2 is SQIVND (reference sequence). V lost 1 base, J lost 2 bases, and 6 bases lay in between. This CDR3 spans 13 amino acids. The CDR3 sequence is CASSIGSAYEQYF. The CDR3 DNA follows: TGTGCCAGTAGTATAGGTTCAGCCTACGAGCAGTACTTC.

The rearrangement joins TRBV4-3 to TRBJ2-1; 8 bases are shared with TRBD1. CDR1 LGHNA and CDR2 YSLEER come from the germline V gene. Trimming cost V 0 bases and J 2 bases; bases outside gene matches: 3. The CDR3 extends over 16 amino acids. CDR3: CASSQEWTGTYNEQFF. The CDR3 nucleotides are TGCGCCAGCAGCCAAGAATGGACAGGGACCTACAATGAGCAGTTCTTC.

The rearrangement links TRBV3-1 (or the pseudogene TRBV3-2) to TRBJ1-1; D unclear. This CDR3 contains 14 residues. Germline assignment: CDR1 LGHDT and CDR2 YNNKEL (reference sequence). V dropped 4 bases and J dropped 3 bases, with 12 bases sitting between them. The CDR3 protein is CASSPLGRDTEAFF. CDR3 sequence (DNA): TGTGCCAGCAGCCCTCTTGGGAGAGACACTGAAGCTTTCTTT.

V gene TRBV21-1 combines with J gene TRBJ1-5; the table gives TRBD1 as D, unverified against the DNA. TRBV21-1 is a recognized pseudogene. The CDR3 covers 16 residues. This CDR3 reads CASSKNQALPNQPQHF. The CDR3 coding sequence is TGTGCCAGCAGCAAAAACCAGGCGCTGCCCAATCAGCCCCAGCATTTT.

This chain uses TRBV10-3 with TRBJ1-2; 7 nucleotides line up with TRBD1. The J segment lost 2 bases and the V segment lost 4 bases, leaving 4 bases of the junction unmatched. Germline V CDR1 and CDR2: ENHRY, SYGVKD. The CDR3 totals 14 residues. CDR3 sequence: CAISGQGGNYGYTF. CDR3 DNA: TGTGCCATCAGTGGGCAGGGGGGCAACTATGGCTACACCTTC.

The chain has TRBV4-1 and TRBJ2-7, with 7 bases that match TRBD1. The CDR3 extends over 15 amino acids. From germline, CDR1 is MGHRA and CDR2 YSYEKL. The ends lost 1 base at V and 5 bases at J; junction bases unmatched: 8. CDR3 sequence reads: CASSQGQGEIDEQYF. The CDR3, as DNA: TGCGCCAGCAGCCAAGGCCAGGGGGAAATTGACGAGCAGTACTTC.

The rearrangement joins TRBV2 to TRBJ2-2; D not certain. The CDR3 is made up of 13 amino acids. CDR1 and CDR2 from the germline V gene are SNHLY and FYNNEI. V lost 3 bases, J lost 4 bases, and 6 bases lay in between. The CDR3 is CASSEFSTGELFF. CDR3 DNA sequence: TGTGCCAGCAGTGAGTTCTCCACCGGGGAGCTGTTTTTT. Combining the CDR3 with reference TRBV2 and TRBJ2-2 gives the whole variable domain EPEVTQTPSHQVTQMGQEVILRCVPISNHLYFYWYRQILGQKVEFLVSFYNNEISEKSEIFDDQFSVERPDGSNFTLKIRSTKLEDSAMYFCASSEFSTGELFFGEGSRLTVL.

The chain uses TRBV30 and TRBJ2-5; TRBD1 matches 7 bases. V lost 1 base, J lost 5 bases, and 10 bases stayed unmatched. Germline CDR1 is GTSNPN and CDR2 is SVGIG (reference sequence). The CDR3 has 15 residues. DNA of the CDR3: TGTGCCTGGAGTGACGGCCGGGACAGAGGGGAGACCCAGTACTTC. Its protein is CAWSDGRDRGETQYF.

This clone is a singleton in its sample. The CDR3 DNA follows: TGTGCCAGCAGCCAGGCAGGGGCGCGGGGCACAGATACGCAGTATTTT. Protein sequence: CASSQAGARGTDTQYF. The genes are TRBV5-4 and TRBJ2-3, with D perhaps TRBD1 (6 bases). Trimming stripped 4 bases from V and 1 base from J, with 16 bases between. This CDR3 contains 16 residues. Per germline, CDR1 SGHNT and CDR2 YYREEE (reference sequence).

V gene TRBV5-1 combines with J gene TRBJ2-3; 9 bases align to TRBD1. V was clipped by 0 bases and J by 4 bases; unmatched bases: 6. The CDR3 is 16 amino acids. Germline assignment: CDR1 SGHRS and CDR2 YFSETQ. CDR3 residues: CASSLATGQGSDTQYF. In DNA, the CDR3 is TGCGCCAGCAGCTTGGCCACGGGACAGGGTTCAGATACGCAGTATTTT.

The chain couples TRBV7-9 to TRBJ1-1; no clear D gene. CDR1 is SEHNR and CDR2 is FQNEAQ in the germline V gene (reference sequence). Deletions cut 6 bases from V and 0 bases from J, with 14 bases between. The length of the CDR3 is 15 residues. The CDR3 here is CASSFPQDLNTEAFF. The CDR3 DNA reads TGTGCCAGCAGTTTCCCTCAGGACTTGAACACTGAAGCTTTCTTT.

The chain links TRBV12-3 or TRBV12-4 to TRBJ1-1; D possibly corresponds to TRBD1 (5 bases). This CDR3 has 12 amino acids. The CDR3 reads CAPGGAKTEAFF. Here the CDR3 DNA reads TGTGCTCCGGGAGGGGCCAAGACTGAAGCTTTCTTT.

This clone was counted a single time. This chain uses TRBV7-2 with TRBJ1-1; unclear D gene. V lost 2 bases to trimming and J lost 4 bases, with 17 bases between them. There are 16 residues in the CDR3. Germline CDR1 reads SGHTA; CDR2 reads FQGNSA. CDR3 coding DNA: TGTGCCAGCAGCTTATGGGGTTCGGGATTCAGCACTGAAGCTTTCTTT. Protein product: CASSLWGSGFSTEAFF. Complete variable domain (other parts from reference TRBV7-2 and TRBJ1-1): GAGVSQSPSNKVTEKGKDVELRCDPISGHTALYWYRQSLGQGLEFLIYFQGNSAPDKSGLPSDRFSAERTGGSVSTLTIQRTQQEDSAVYLCASSLWGSGFSTEAFFGQGTRLTVV.

The V call is TRBV2, the J call TRBJ2-1; D is unresolved. The CDR3 runs to 17 residues. Germline V gives CDR1 SNHLY, CDR2 FYNNEI. Trimming pared 7 bases from V and 0 bases from J, leaving 19 bases between. The CDR3 coding sequence is TGTGCCAGCACCCCCGTATGGCGGATGAGCTCCTACAATGAGCAGTTCTTC. Translation gives CASTPVWRMSSYNEQFF.

The V gene is TRBV5-4, the J gene TRBJ2-7, with 9 bases aligning to TRBD2. Trimming cost V 4 bases and J 2 bases; bases outside gene matches: 4. This CDR3 region has 14 residues. From germline, CDR1 is SGHNT and CDR2 YYREEE (reference sequence). DNA for the CDR3: TGTGCCAGCAGCCATAGCGGGGGCGCCTACGAGCAGTACTTC. Translating gives CASSHSGGAYEQYF.

The chain uses TRBV2 and TRBJ1-5, with D hard to call. Trimming cost V 7 bases and J 9 bases, with 13 bases left between them. Germline V gene lookup returns CDR1 SNHLY and CDR2 FYNNEI. The length of the CDR3 is 12 residues. CDR3 protein: CASNNFLGPQHF. CDR3 in DNA: TGTGCCAGCAATAACTTCCTCGGGCCCCAGCATTTT.